The 8 T cell receptor beta chains below all came from one sample that was sequenced in a study of identical twins. A single record per CDR3 protein comes from TCRdb applying MiXCR to the 5' RACE reads. The sample shows roughly 190,000 distinct CDR3 sequences, around a sixth of them seen only once. These data are also associated with another study on T cells expressing NK-cell markers.

The sequencing input was CD8+ T cells sorted from blood. The receptors derive from a woman younger than 35 in good health.

This rearrangement joins TRBV12-5 to TRBJ2-7; tentative D call: TRBD1 (5 bases). Germline V gene lookup returns CDR1 LGHNT and CDR2 FRNRAP. Trimming removed 6 bases at V and 3 bases at J, with 9 bases between. The CDR3 has 12 residues. CDR3 sequence (DNA): TGTGCTAGTGGGAACAGGCTCTACGAGCAGTACTTC. Its protein is CASGNRLYEQYF. The full variable domain, in which reference TRBV12-5 and TRBJ2-7 provide the parts outside the CDR3, is DARVTQTPRHKVTEMGQEVTMRCQPILGHNTVFWYRQTMMQGLELLAYFRNRAPLDDSGMPKDRFSAEMPDATLATLKIQPSEPRDSAVYFCASGNRLYEQYFGPGTRLTVT.

The V call is TRBV12-3 or TRBV12-4, the J call TRBJ2-5; D may correspond to TRBD1 or TRBD2 (5 bases each). The CDR3 covers 13 residues. V dropped 3 bases and J dropped 4 bases, with 9 bases sitting between them. CDR3 amino acids: CASSFPGPETQYF. In nucleotides, the CDR3 is TGTGCCAGCAGTTTCCCGGGACCAGAGACCCAGTACTTC.

This clonotype came up a few times. The rearrangement links TRBV19 to TRBJ2-1; no clear D. The CDR3 extends over 14 amino acids. CDR1 LNHDA and CDR2 SQIVND come from the germline V gene (reference sequence). The germline V and J ends were trimmed by 1 base and 5 bases, with 9 bases remaining between them. DNA of the CDR3: TGTGCCAGTAGTATAGTAGGTCTACACAATGAGCAGTTCTTC. It is translated as CASSIVGLHNEQFF.

In this sample, this clonotype turned up a few times. The V gene is TRBV20-1, the J gene TRBJ2-3, with D possibly TRBD1 on 5 matching bases. Germline loops: CDR1 DFQATT, CDR2 SNEGSKA (reference sequence). The V end lost 5 bases, the J end lost 3 bases, and 18 bases lay between the germline ends. The CDR3 totals 15 residues. Written as DNA, the CDR3 is TGCAGTGCTCCCACGGCGGACATATCTACAGATACGCAGTATTTT. It codes for CSAPTADISTDTQYF.

The chain recombines TRBV6-5 with TRBJ2-5; 7 bases match TRBD1. The CDR3 runs to 16 residues. J lost 2 bases, V lost 1 base, and 7 bases had no gene match. Germline-derived CDR1 and CDR2 are MNHEY and SVGAGI. DNA of the CDR3: TGTGCCAGCAGTTACTGGACAGGTACCCCTCAAGAGACCCAGTACTTC. Protein: CASSYWTGTPQETQYF.

V gene TRBV5-1 combines with J gene TRBJ1-1; D is ambiguous. The germline V gene encodes CDR1 SGHRS and CDR2 YFSETQ. The CDR3 loop spans 12 amino acids. V shed 10 bases and J shed 5 bases, with 15 bases lying between them. The CDR3 region is CASVGLETEAFF. In DNA form, the CDR3 reads TGCGCCTCCGTCGGTCTTGAGACTGAAGCTTTCTTT.

The rearrangement uses TRBV7-2 and TRBJ2-7, with 10 bases fitting TRBD1. The length of the CDR3 is 15 residues. The V gene's germline CDR1 is SGHTA and CDR2 FQGNSA. The trim removed 3 bases at V and 2 bases at J, leaving 4 bases unmatched. CDR3: CASSFGTGETYEQYF. The DNA of the CDR3 is TGTGCCAGCAGCTTCGGGACAGGGGAAACCTACGAGCAGTACTTC.

The J gene is TRBJ2-7, the V gene TRBV6-1; 11 positions match TRBD1. The germline gives CDR1 MNHNS, CDR2 SASEGT. The CDR3 sequence is 15 residues long. Unmatched junction bases numbered 9, after V lost 6 bases and J lost 5 bases. The DNA for the CDR3 is TGTGCCAGCAGCCTCAGGACAGGGGGCTTCCACGAGCAGTACTTC. It yields the protein CASSLRTGGFHEQYF.